Presented here are 6 T cell receptor beta chains from one specimen sequenced in a study of OX40 agonist ivuxolimab in advanced cancers. Assay used: immunoSEQ multiplex PCR; TCRdb lists only in-frame clones, some missing. The sample lists about 66,000 clones, about 81% seen once, with 5% in the top ten. Material: CD4+ or CD8+ T cells sorted from blood, obtained in a trial of the OX40 agonist ivuxolimab. These receptors all stem from an adult with an advanced solid tumor such as melanoma, head and neck, liver or kidney cancer.

The chain recombines TRBV30 with TRBJ2-7; D may be TRBD1 or TRBD2 (5 bases each). Germline V gives CDR1 GTSNPN, CDR2 SVGIG (reference sequence). CDR3 length: 15 residues. V was pared by 2 bases and J by 2 bases, with 16 bases between. As DNA, the CDR3 is TGTGCCTGGAGTCATCCTGGGACGGCCGCCTACGAGCAGTACTTC. This gives the protein CAWSHPGTAAYEQYF.

The rearrangement uses TRBV6-4 and TRBJ1-4, with D possibly being TRBD1 (5 bases). Between the trimmed V and J ends, which lost 0 bases and 0 bases, there was a span of 8 bases. The CDR3 consists of 16 residues. From germline, CDR1 is MRHNA and CDR2 SNTAGT. The CDR3 coding sequence is TGTGCCAGCAGTGACTCAGGGGAGGCAACTAATGAAAAACTGTTTTTT. The encoded protein is CASSDSGEATNEKLFF.

The rearrangement links TRBV5-1 to TRBJ2-6, with D uncertain. The CDR3 has 17 amino acids. V gave up 1 base and J gave up 2 bases, with 13 bases separating them. Germline V gives CDR1 SGHRS, CDR2 YFSETQ. The CDR3, as DNA: TGCGCCAGCAGCTTGTCTAGTGCGGTCGCTGGGGCCAACGTCCTGACTTTC. As protein: CASSLSSAVAGANVLTF.

V gene TRBV6-5 combines with J gene TRBJ2-3; D possibly corresponds to TRBD2 (7 bases). CDR1 is MNHEY, CDR2 SVGAGI, per germline. V was cut by 6 bases and J by 4 bases, with 17 bases left in between. This CDR3 spans 15 amino acids. The CDR3 DNA sequence: TGTGCCAGCAGGGATAGGGGGGGGCTCGCAGATACGCAGTATTTT. Translated, it gives CASRDRGGLADTQYF.

V gene TRBV19 combines with J gene TRBJ2-1; the D gene is possibly TRBD2 (6 bases). Per germline, CDR1 LNHDA and CDR2 SQIVND (reference sequence). The CDR3 sequence is 15 residues long. Deletions cut 2 bases from V and 8 bases from J, with 16 bases between. The CDR3 DNA sequence: TGTGCCAGTAGTATAAGGTCGGTAGCGGCGTATGAGCAGTTCTTC. It translates to CASSIRSVAAYEQFF.

J is TRBJ2-5 and V is TRBV5-1, with unresolved D. Trimming removed 7 bases at V and 5 bases at J, with 9 bases between. The CDR3 sequence is 11 residues long. Germline lookup yields CDR1 SGHRS and CDR2 YFSETQ. The CDR3 DNA is TGCGCCAGCGCCCAGGAGGAGACCCAGTACTTC. Protein product: CASAQEETQYF.